This entry is about one TCR beta chain. Its antigen remains unidentified. Heparinised blood was drawn once per donor, averaging approximately 0.12 L. CD45RO/CCR7/CD25/CD127/CD95/CD27 staining was used to isolate CD4+ naive, central memory, regulatory and stem cell-like memory cells by sorting. Germline CDR1 is SGHRS and CDR2 is YFSETQ. Losses at the gene ends were 0 bases for V and 5 bases for J; bases not matched to a gene: 3. The CDR3 is 15 amino acids. Expressed TCRB transcripts were sequenced after all isolated RNA was converted to cDNA. TCRdb keeps only in-frame clones here, not all; method: immunoSEQ multiplex PCR. The sample holds more than 350,000 clones, roughly 10% seen once. This sample is drawn from a study of beta chain features in type 1 diabetes. General study points: Relative to healthy donors, patients appeared to have naive, central memory and Treg TCRB repertoires that were more similar. Because the template was cDNA, high-expressing cells might be over-represented.

Sequencing was performed on naive CD4+ T cells from blood. V is TRBV5-1 and J is TRBJ2-3; 10 positions agree with TRBD1. This sequence was found in a woman under 30 in good health. DNA of the CDR3: TGCGCCAGCAGCTTGGGACAGGGGGCCGGAGATACGCAGTATTTT. It is translated as CASSLGQGAGDTQYF. The full variable domain, rest sourced from reference TRBV5-1 and TRBJ2-3, is KAGVTQTPRYLIKTRGQQVTLSCSPISGHRSVSWYQQTPGQGLQFLFEYFSETQRNKGNFPGRFSGRQFSNSRSEMNVSTLELGDSALYLCASSLGQGAGDTQYFGPGTRLTVL.